Following are 14 T cell receptor beta chains from one sample sequenced in a study of control samples from healthy donors and cancer patients. Data came from immunoSEQ multiplex PCR; TCRdb stores just in-frame clones and leaves some out. The table lists some 99,000 clones, more than 85% of them singletons. The source material was blood. The source is a woman between 50 and 59 years old in good health.

V usage is TRBV2 and J usage is TRBJ2-2, with TRBD2 matching over 7 bases. V shed 6 bases and J 4 bases; nucleotides not matched to a gene: 14. Looked up from germline, CDR1 is SNHLY and CDR2 is FYNNEI. The CDR3 is 17 residues long. This CDR3 is CASRVSKGGPTTGELFF. The CDR3 DNA sequence: TGTGCCAGCAGGGTCAGCAAGGGAGGGCCGACCACCGGGGAGCTGTTTTTT.

V and J are TRBV15 and TRBJ1-1; D gene unclear. The CDR3 is 14 residues long. The germline gives CDR1 LNHNV, CDR2 YYDKDF (reference sequence). V was shortened by 0 bases and J by 1 base, with 6 bases between the two germline ends. CDR3 region: CATSREEGNTEAFF. CDR3 DNA: TGTGCCACCAGCAGAGAGGAGGGGAACACTGAAGCTTTCTTT.

The genes are TRBV24-1 and TRBJ2-5, with 7 bases aligning to TRBD2. V gave up 6 bases and J gave up 2 bases; unmatched junction bases: 5. From germline, CDR1 is KGHDR and CDR2 SFDVKD. The CDR3 spans 14 residues. In DNA, the CDR3 is TGTGCCACCAGTATGCCTAGCGGACAAGAGACCCAGTACTTC. It translates to CATSMPSGQETQYF.

In its sample, this clone was seen once. The chain's CDR3 is CASSLPGAGEQYF. The CDR3 nucleotides are TGTGCCAGCAGTCTCCCGGGCGCCGGGGAGCAGTACTTC. This chain connects TRBV27 to TRBJ2-7; D remains unclear. The CDR3 spans 13 residues. The V end was cut by 5 bases, the J end by 7 bases, with 15 bases between. The germline gives CDR1 MNHEY, CDR2 SMNVEV (reference sequence).

The chain recombines TRBV7-8 with TRBJ2-2; 13 nucleotides match TRBD2. CDR3 length equals 16 residues. Germline CDR1 and CDR2: SGHVS and FQNEAQ. V gave up 5 bases and J gave up 5 bases; unmatched junction bases: 5. CDR3 in DNA: TGTGCCAGCAGCCCCCGGACTAGCGGGAGAACCGGGGAGCTGTTTTTT. Amino acid sequence: CASSPRTSGRTGELFF.

This clone came up once. The chain links TRBV5-1 to TRBJ1-2; 9 bases are a match to TRBD1. Germline CDR1 and CDR2: SGHRS and YFSETQ. This CDR3 has 14 residues. The junction had 7 bases not matched to a gene; V was cut back by 7 bases and J by 3 bases. The CDR3 nucleotides are TGCGCCAGCGGACAGGGGATCGTTTACTATGGCTACACCTTC. It is translated as CASGQGIVYYGYTF.

The chain recombines TRBV19 with TRBJ1-4, with unresolved D. Trimming pared 4 bases from V and 1 base from J, leaving 4 bases between. Germline assignment: CDR1 LNHDA and CDR2 SQIVND (reference sequence). The CDR3 is 13 residues long. This CDR3 reads CASSSGTNEKLFF. CDR3 nucleotide sequence: TGTGCCAGTAGTAGTGGAACTAATGAAAAACTGTTTTTT.

The chain links TRBV10-1 to TRBJ1-2; no reliable D call. The CDR3 sequence is 16 residues long. Germline V lookup: CDR1 WNHNN, CDR2 SYGVQD (reference sequence). V was clipped by 11 bases and J by 4 bases, with 26 bases between them. The chain's CDR3 is CARSARFRRWGYGYTF. The CDR3 nucleotides read TGCGCCCGCTCAGCCCGTTTTCGTCGCTGGGGCTATGGCTACACCTTC.

This chain joins TRBV28 and TRBJ2-3; TRBD2 aligns across 7 bases. The CDR3 consists of 15 residues. From germline, CDR1 is MDHEN and CDR2 SYDVKM. V was clipped by 2 bases and J by 1 base; unmatched bases: 3. The CDR3: CASSLGTSGTDTQYF. The CDR3 DNA reads TGTGCCAGCAGTTTAGGTACTAGCGGCACAGATACGCAGTATTTT.

The genes are TRBV6-5 and TRBJ1-6; TRBD1 matches at 9 bases. The trim removed 6 bases at V and 7 bases at J, leaving 7 bases unmatched. Germline CDR1 reads MNHEY; CDR2 reads SVGAGI. There are 15 residues in the CDR3. CDR3 loop: CASRPLTGGNSPLHF. In nucleotides, the CDR3 is TGTGCCAGCAGACCACTCACAGGGGGCAATTCACCCCTCCACTTT.

The genes are TRBV7-3 and TRBJ2-2, with TRBD2 matching over 10 bases. Losses at the gene ends were 2 bases for V and 4 bases for J; bases not matched to a gene: 4. This CDR3 is 16 amino acids long. Germline loops: CDR1 SGHTA, CDR2 FQGTGA. The CDR3 is CASSLSASGSTGELFF. Written as DNA, the CDR3 is TGTGCCAGCAGCTTATCGGCTAGCGGGAGCACCGGGGAGCTGTTTTTT.

The chain recombines TRBV6-5 with TRBJ1-1; D call uncertain. Deletions cut 3 bases from V and 4 bases from J, with 9 bases between. CDR1 MNHEY and CDR2 SVGAGI come from the germline V gene. This CDR3 has 13 residues. The CDR3 DNA is TGTGCCAGCAGTTATGGGCGTTTCACTGAAGCTTTCTTT. Amino acids: CASSYGRFTEAFF.

The chain joins TRBV20-1 to TRBJ2-5; D is unresolved. This CDR3 spans 11 amino acids. V was clipped by 5 bases and J by 4 bases, with 8 bases between them. Germline CDR1 reads DFQATT; CDR2 reads SNEGSKA (reference sequence). CDR3 residues: CSAAPGETQYF. CDR3 DNA: TGCAGTGCTGCCCCAGGAGAGACCCAGTACTTC.

The chain uses TRBV11-2 and TRBJ2-7, with D possibly TRBD1 on 5 matching bases. V gave up 1 base and J gave up 2 bases, with 9 bases separating them. Germline V gives CDR1 SGHAT, CDR2 FQNNGV. The CDR3 contains 14 residues. The CDR3: CASSLVGVPYEQYF. As DNA, the CDR3 is TGTGCCAGCAGCTTAGTAGGGGTCCCCTACGAGCAGTACTTC.